This T cell receptor (beta chain) was identified during a study of HIV-infected patients and healthy controls. Study observations and caveats: Healthy controls carried many MAIT alpha-chain CDR3s, while HIV+ repertoires had few. Healthy controls shared more CDR3 sequences between individuals than HIV-infected patients did.

From germline, CDR1 is SGHDN and CDR2 FVKESK. Trimming took 3 bases from V and 4 from J, leaving 6 bases between them. This CDR3 has 12 amino acids. All unsorted peripheral T cells were captured because whole blood was used without fractionation. Alpha and beta constant-region primers primed reverse transcription of approximately 460 ng RNA. Alpha and beta chain libraries were made separately by chain-specific third strand synthesis with multiplexing indices. All rearrangements within a chain used one primer pair; cDNA molecules carried barcodes. TCRdb passed the 5' RACE reads through MiXCR, listing each CDR3 protein once. The sample holds about 10,000 distinct CDR3 sequences, about 8.2% seen once. This clonotype has a count of ten or more. Its antigen remains unidentified.

Sequences were obtained from blood. The rearrangement joins TRBV14 to TRBJ1-2; D not certain. The receptor was derived from an adult in good health. The CDR3 is CASSQPSYGYTF. CDR3 DNA: TGTGCCAGCAGCCAGCCCAGCTATGGCTACACCTTC.